This entry concerns a single T cell receptor beta chain. What this receptor recognizes is not known. No much larger clone exists at a distance of one base, and base qualities are not known. These data belong to a study of human T cells and chemical hapten exposure (dated by TCRdb to the early 2020s). About the study as a whole: For sensitization, 2% DPC in acetone was applied to a 2 cm by 2 cm area of upper inner arm skin. Throughout the study period of roughly 24 weeks, patients also received therapeutic DPC doses to the scalp every week. Patch testing was performed on the upper back with Finn chambers containing 0.01% DPC, and the patch tests were scored after 6 days according to International Contact Dermatitis Research Group standards. Libraries were pooled for sequencing, and per-sample TCR yields varied mainly because of small differences in library volumes within the pool. For TCR sequencing, blood came from over 25 alopecia patients at anywhere from one to four time points (pre-sensitization, 2, 6 and 24 weeks). Blood samples were taken from patients before sensitization (week 0) and at 2, 6 and about 24 weeks after DPC sensitization. The study tracked peripheral blood TCR repertoire changes in vivo during primary and secondary sensitization to the hapten diphenylcyclopropenone (DPC) in alopecia patients. Alopecia areata with under or over 50% scalp involvement, alopecia totalis and alopecia universalis were represented in the patient cohort, which was mostly female. The research as a whole found: Because all patients had alopecia, a presumed autoimmune disease, the immune response of the patients might differ from that of healthy individuals. Patch test score correlated positively with the number of PT1 expanded TCRs, reaching significance at thresholds 8, 16 and 32 but not at 4. After repeated subsampling, the strength of the expansion versus patch-test correlation and the threshold at which it became significant changed. Compared with pre-sensitization or healthy control sets, expanded TCRs formed significantly more large CDR3 similarity clusters, which is consistent with antigen-driven responses. The number of TCRs above 1 in 1000 frequency did not change with DPC sensitization; there was no evidence of global repertoire structure alterations.

Library construction relied on RACE. The run used a NextSeq 500. Library preparation attached unique molecular identifiers to individual cDNA molecules for quantitative, reproducible TCR counting. Both TCR alpha and TCR beta chains were sequenced from each blood RNA sample. The authors' pipeline ran thus. Samples had a median of 95,638 TCRs, with a range from about 23,224 to 750,000. V, J and CDR3 annotation of the TCR reads was carried out using the Decombinator software suite. For the PS versus PT1 abundance plots, all samples were subsampled to the same number of TCRs (28,000). Expanded TCRs were defined as absent before sensitization and observed at least eight times at the 2-week time point. The public reads were reanalyzed by TCRdb: fastp trimming at Q25, MiXCR alignment, in-frame beta chains only. Here each entry gathers all rows of one CDR3 protein and keeps the most common genes and DNA. In this record, the V and J calls reflect TCRdb's handling and not the investigators' own analysis. Across this sample there are approximately 100,000 distinct CDR3 sequences, with around 10% seen only once. The top ten clones comprise roughly 3.5% of the sample.

Read against the paper, the sample's time point label means: patch test 1, 2 weeks after DPC sensitization. What the treatment or condition label conveys for this sample: therapeutic diphenylcyclopropenone sensitization with weekly scalp DPC. Blood at each patch-test visit was drawn before the patch test was applied. To be eligible, patients had to be aged 18 to 70, diagnosed with alopecia and judged suitable for DPC therapy, while pregnant patients were excluded. Total RNA was extracted from unfractionated whole blood collected in Tempus Blood RNA tubes. CDR1 and CDR2 are drawn from the germline V gene: SGHTA, FQGNSA. The CDR3 contains 14 residues, cysteine and phenylalanine counted. The retained sequence is limited to the CDR3, 42 bases, with the frame set at the first base. V is clipped by 5 bases and J by 0 bases, and the sequence between their germline boundaries is 11 bases long.

The sequence derives from a woman in her thirties or forties with alopecia areata. Some clones in this sample may be carry-over from other donors' samples. The receptor chain draws on TRBV7-2 and TRBJ2-7; the D gene is unclear. Sequencing used whole blood, obtained in connection with sensitization to the hapten diphenylcyclopropenone (DPC). The CDR3: CASSPLRASYEQYF. The nucleotides read TGTGCCAGCAGCCCCCTGCGTGCCTCCTACGAGCAGTACTTC.